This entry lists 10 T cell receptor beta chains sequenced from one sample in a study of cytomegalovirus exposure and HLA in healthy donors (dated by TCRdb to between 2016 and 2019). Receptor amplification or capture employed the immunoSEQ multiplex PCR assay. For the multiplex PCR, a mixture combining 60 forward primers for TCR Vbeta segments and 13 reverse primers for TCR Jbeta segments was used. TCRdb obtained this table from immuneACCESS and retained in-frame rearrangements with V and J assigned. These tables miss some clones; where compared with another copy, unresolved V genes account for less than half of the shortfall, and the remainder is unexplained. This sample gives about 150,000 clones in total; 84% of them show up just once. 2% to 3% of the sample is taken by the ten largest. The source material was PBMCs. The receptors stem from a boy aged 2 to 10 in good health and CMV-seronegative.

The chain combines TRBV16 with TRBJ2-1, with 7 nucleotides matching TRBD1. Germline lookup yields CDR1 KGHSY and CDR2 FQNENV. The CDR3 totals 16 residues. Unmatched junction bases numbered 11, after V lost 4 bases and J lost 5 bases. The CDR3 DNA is TGTGCCAGCAGCCTTCAGGGGGTACTTTACGACAATGAGCAGTTCTTC. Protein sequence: CASSLQGVLYDNEQFF.

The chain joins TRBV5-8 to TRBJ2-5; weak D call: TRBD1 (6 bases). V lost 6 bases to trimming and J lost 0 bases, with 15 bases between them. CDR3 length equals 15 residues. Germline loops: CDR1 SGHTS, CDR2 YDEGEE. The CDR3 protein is CASTRGRQDQETQYF. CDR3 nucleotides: TGTGCCAGCACACGAGGAAGACAGGACCAAGAGACCCAGTACTTC.

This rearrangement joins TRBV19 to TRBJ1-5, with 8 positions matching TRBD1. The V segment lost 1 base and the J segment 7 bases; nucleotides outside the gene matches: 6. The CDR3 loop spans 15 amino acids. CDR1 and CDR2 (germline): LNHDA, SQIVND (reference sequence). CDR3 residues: CASSIATGGGQPQHF. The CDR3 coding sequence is TGTGCCAGTAGTATAGCAACAGGGGGAGGGCAGCCCCAGCATTTT.

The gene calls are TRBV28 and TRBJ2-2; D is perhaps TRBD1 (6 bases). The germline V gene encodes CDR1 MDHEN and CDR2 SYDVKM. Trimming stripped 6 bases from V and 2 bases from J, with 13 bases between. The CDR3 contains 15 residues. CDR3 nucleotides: TGTGCCAGCAGCTTTAGGACAGAAAACACCGGGGAGCTGTTTTTT. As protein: CASSFRTENTGELFF.

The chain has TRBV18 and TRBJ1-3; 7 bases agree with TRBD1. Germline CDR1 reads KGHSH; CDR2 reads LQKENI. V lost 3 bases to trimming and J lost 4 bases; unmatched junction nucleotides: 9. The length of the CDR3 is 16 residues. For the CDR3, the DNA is TGTGCCAGCTCACCGCTGACAGGGTCTACGGGAAACACCATATATTTT. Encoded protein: CASSPLTGSTGNTIYF.

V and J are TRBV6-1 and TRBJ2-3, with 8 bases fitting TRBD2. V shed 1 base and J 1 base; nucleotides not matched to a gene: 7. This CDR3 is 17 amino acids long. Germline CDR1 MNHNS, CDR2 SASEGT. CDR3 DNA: TGTGCCAGCAGTGAAGTTCTCGGGGGGGCTGGCACAGATACGCAGTATTTT. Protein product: CASSEVLGGAGTDTQYF.

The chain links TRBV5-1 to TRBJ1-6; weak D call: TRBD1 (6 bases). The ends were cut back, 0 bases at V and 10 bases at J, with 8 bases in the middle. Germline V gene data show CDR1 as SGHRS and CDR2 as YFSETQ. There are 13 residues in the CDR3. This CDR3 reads CASSLETGSPLHF. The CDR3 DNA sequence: TGCGCCAGCAGCTTGGAGACAGGATCACCCCTCCACTTT.

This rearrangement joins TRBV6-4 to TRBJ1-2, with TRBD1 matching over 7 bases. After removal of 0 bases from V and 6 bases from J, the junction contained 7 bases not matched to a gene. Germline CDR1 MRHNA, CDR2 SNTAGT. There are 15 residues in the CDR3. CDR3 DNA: TGTGCCAGCAGTGACTCCGCAGGGGGGTCGGATGGCTACACCTTC. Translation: CASSDSAGGSDGYTF.

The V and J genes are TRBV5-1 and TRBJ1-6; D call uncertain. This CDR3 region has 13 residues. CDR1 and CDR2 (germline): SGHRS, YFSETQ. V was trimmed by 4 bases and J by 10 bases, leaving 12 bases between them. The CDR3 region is CASSVETSSPLHF. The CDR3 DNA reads TGCGCCAGCAGCGTGGAGACAAGCTCACCCCTCCACTTT.

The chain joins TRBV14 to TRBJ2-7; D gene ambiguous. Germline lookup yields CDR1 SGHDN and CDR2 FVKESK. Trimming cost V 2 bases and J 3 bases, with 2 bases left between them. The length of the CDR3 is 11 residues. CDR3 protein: CASSQHYEQYF. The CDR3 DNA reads TGTGCCAGCAGCCAACACTACGAGCAGTACTTC.